This T cell receptor beta chain was identified during a study of blood T cells in healthy people across ages. The sample providers were healthy Caucasian people from Russia, aged roughly 6 to 95. Primed by a sample-barcoded 5' primer and a J-beta primer mix, a second PCR proceeded for 7 to 11 cycles. TCRdb called the 5' RACE reads again in MiXCR, with one record for every CDR3 protein. The sample contains some 800,000 distinct CDR3 sequences, around two fifths of which appear only once. Germline values: CDR1 LGHNA, CDR2 YSLEER. The CDR3 length is 16 residues. The receptor was isolated from a man in his sixties in good health. What was sequenced was blood. V gene TRBV4-3 combines with J gene TRBJ2-4, with D perhaps TRBD1 or TRBD2 (5 bases each). The J call may be wrong; the DNA end is better matched by TRBJ2-7. The CDR3 DNA sequence: TGCGCCAGCAGCCAAGATCCCCGAGGGGACCCAAACGAGCAGTACTTC. This sequence encodes CASSQDPRGDPNEQYF.